These 29 T cell receptor beta chains came from one sample sequenced in a study of cytomegalovirus exposure and HLA in healthy donors. Primers included in the PCR were 60 Vbeta and 13 Jbeta primers. The repertoire was sequenced with immunoSEQ multiplex PCR; TCRdb's copy has only in-frame clones and lacks some. This sample has about 150,000 clones, with over 80% found just once. Specimen: PBMCs. The receptor set was obtained from a woman aged 18-35 years in good health and CMV-seronegative.

The V and J genes are TRBV4-1 and TRBJ2-5; 13 bases map to TRBD2. The junction had 14 bases not matched to a gene; V was cut back by 4 bases and J by 3 bases. The CDR3 has 19 amino acids. Germline V CDR1 and CDR2: MGHRA, YSYEKL. The CDR3 bases are TGCGCCAGCAGCCGCGAAGGACTAGCGGGGGTGGGGTTTGAAGAGACCCAGTACTTC. Its protein product is CASSREGLAGVGFEETQYF.

The chain combines TRBV28 with TRBJ2-2; D unclear. Germline lookup yields CDR1 MDHEN and CDR2 SYDVKM. The length of the CDR3 is 16 residues. Trimming took 3 bases from V and 2 from J, leaving 13 bases between them. The CDR3 nucleotides read TGTGCCAGCAGTTTCCCCTCCGAGAGAAACACCGGGGAGCTGTTTTTT. This sequence encodes CASSFPSERNTGELFF.

In DNA form, the CDR3 reads TGTGCCAGCAGTTCAATTGGACAGGGTAAAGCTTATGGCTACACCTTC. Translated, it gives CASSSIGQGKAYGYTF. This chain joins TRBV28 and TRBJ1-2; TRBD1 aligns across 8 bases. V lost 4 bases and J lost 5; bases outside the gene matches: 12. Germline assignment: CDR1 MDHEN and CDR2 SYDVKM. The CDR3 contains 16 residues.

This chain links TRBV5-1 with TRBJ2-7; 7 bases match TRBD2. Germline CDR1 and CDR2: SGHRS and YFSETQ. The CDR3 has 14 amino acids. V shed 0 bases, J shed 0 bases, and the junction held 0 bases outside the gene matches. The CDR3: CASSLAGGSYEQYF. DNA for the CDR3: TGCGCCAGCAGCTTGGCGGGGGGCTCCTACGAGCAGTACTTC.

The chain has TRBV6-1 and TRBJ1-1; D uncertain. With 11 bases removed from V and 6 bases from J, the gap between germline ends came to 25 bases. CDR3 length equals 15 residues. CDR1 and CDR2 (germline): MNHNS, SASEGT. The CDR3 DNA sequence: TGTGCCGTACTCCAGATATATTTCGGAGTCGCTGAAGCTTTCTTT. Encoded protein: CAVLQIYFGVAEAFF.

The rearrangement links TRBV2 to TRBJ2-5, with 7 bases aligning to TRBD2. V lost 4 bases and J lost 2; bases outside the gene matches: 7. Germline assignment: CDR1 SNHLY and CDR2 FYNNEI. The CDR3 sequence is 15 residues long. CDR3 loop: CASSARDYSQETQYF. The DNA for the CDR3 is TGTGCCAGCAGTGCCCGGGACTACTCGCAAGAGACCCAGTACTTC.

The chain uses TRBV4-1 and TRBJ1-5; D remains unclear. The germline CDR1 and CDR2 sequences are MGHRA and YSYEKL. The germline V and J ends were trimmed by 4 bases and 1 base, with 11 bases remaining between them. CDR3 length equals 15 residues. The CDR3, as DNA: TGCGCCAGCAGCCCCCAGGAAGGAAGCAATCAGCCCCAGCATTTT. It translates to CASSPQEGSNQPQHF.

The sample holds one count of this clone. The chain carries TRBV30 and TRBJ1-1; TRBD1 is a possible D gene (5 bases). The CDR3 consists of 12 residues. V shed 4 bases and J shed 4 bases, with 10 bases lying between them. Germline V CDR1 and CDR2: GTSNPN, SVGIG (reference sequence). The CDR3 reads CAWNMGGTEAFF. Here the CDR3 DNA reads TGTGCCTGGAACATGGGGGGCACTGAAGCTTTCTTT.

This chain joins TRBV2 and TRBJ2-7; 7 positions agree with TRBD2. With 6 bases clipped from V and 3 bases from J, the junction kept 8 bases outside the gene matches. This CDR3 spans 14 amino acids. Germline V gene lookup returns CDR1 SNHLY and CDR2 FYNNEI. The CDR3 loop reads CASRSGGGSYEQYF. CDR3 nucleotides: TGTGCCAGCAGGTCGGGAGGCGGGAGCTACGAGCAGTACTTC.

This chain links TRBV18 with TRBJ1-4; D perhaps matches TRBD1 (6 bases). This CDR3 has 15 amino acids. V lost 3 bases and J 5 bases, leaving 13 bases between the germline ends. Germline CDR1 KGHSH, CDR2 LQKENI. CDR3 nucleotide sequence: TGTGCCAGCTCACCCCGAGACAGGACAAATGAAAAACTGTTTTTT. It specifies CASSPRDRTNEKLFF.

This chain links TRBV6-6 with TRBJ1-5, with 7 bases matching TRBD1. CDR3 length: 14 residues. Trimming at V came to 7 bases and at J to 6 bases, leaving 9 bases not matched to a gene. Germline V gives CDR1 MNHNY, CDR2 SVGAGI (reference sequence). Here the CDR3 reads CASTLTGSSQPQHF. DNA of the CDR3: TGTGCCAGCACCCTGACAGGGTCGAGTCAGCCCCAGCATTTT.

The rearrangement links TRBV2 to TRBJ2-1; 13 bases line up with TRBD2. V gave up 6 bases and J gave up 5 bases; unmatched junction bases: 7. The CDR3 extends over 16 amino acids. Germline V gene sequence: CDR1 SNHLY, CDR2 FYNNEI. CDR3 in amino acids: CASSASTSGGNNEQFF. The DNA for the CDR3 is TGTGCCAGCAGCGCCTCGACTAGCGGGGGGAACAATGAGCAGTTCTTC.

This clone showed up just once. V gene TRBV19 combines with J gene TRBJ1-4; 10 bases fit TRBD1. The CDR3 sequence is 13 residues long. The germline V gene encodes CDR1 LNHDA and CDR2 SQIVND (reference sequence). V dropped 7 bases and J dropped 10; count of bases not matched to a gene: 6. DNA for the CDR3: TGTGCCAGTATCGACAGGGGGCTAGGAAAACTGTTTTTT. This codes for CASIDRGLGKLFF.

Only a few counts were recorded for this clone. This chain uses TRBV7-9 with TRBJ2-7, with D perhaps TRBD2 (6 bases). The CDR3 sequence is 13 residues long. CDR1 is SEHNR and CDR2 is FQNEAQ in the germline V gene (reference sequence). Deletions cut 5 bases from V and 7 bases from J, with 15 bases between. The CDR3 coding sequence is TGTGCCAGCAGCCCTTGGGGGGAGAGGGAGCAGTACTTC. Its translation: CASSPWGEREQYF. The whole variable domain, filled in from reference TRBV7-9 and TRBJ2-7, reads DTGVSQNPRHKITKRGQNVTFRCDPISEHNRLYWYRQTLGQGPEFLTYFQNEAQLEKSRLLSDRFSAERPKGSFSTLEIQRTEQGDSAMYLCASSPWGEREQYFGPGTRLTVT.

The chain uses TRBV5-1 and TRBJ1-1, with 8 bases identical to TRBD1. This CDR3 spans 16 amino acids. CDR1 is SGHRS and CDR2 is YFSETQ in the germline V gene. V shed 4 bases, J shed 0 bases, and the junction held 8 bases outside the gene matches. The CDR3 DNA is TGCGCCAGCAGCCCACGGACAGGGATGGTGAACACTGAAGCTTTCTTT. Translating gives CASSPRTGMVNTEAFF.

J is TRBJ1-6 and V is TRBV11-2; D possibly corresponds to TRBD1 (6 bases). The CDR3 has 14 amino acids. V lost 5 bases and J lost 10, with 15 bases in between. Germline CDR1 is SGHAT and CDR2 is FQNNGV. The CDR3 DNA follows: TGTGCCAGCAGCCAGGCAGGGGTTCGGTCACCCCTCCACTTT. It codes for CASSQAGVRSPLHF.

V usage is TRBV2 and J usage is TRBJ2-1; 9 bases agree with TRBD1. Germline CDR1 reads SNHLY; CDR2 reads FYNNEI. The length of the CDR3 is 11 residues. The junction had 8 bases not matched to a gene; V was cut back by 8 bases and J by 15 bases. The CDR3 region has the DNA TGTGCCAGCTCACAGGGGGCCTTTCGGTTCTTC. Translated: CASSQGAFRFF.

The J gene is TRBJ2-5, the V gene TRBV5-4; 9 bases align to TRBD2. Germline V gene data show CDR1 as SGHNT and CDR2 as YYREEE (reference sequence). V lost 2 bases and J lost 0; bases outside the gene matches: 8. The CDR3 consists of 17 residues. The CDR3 loop reads CASSLKLAGRDQETQYF. CDR3 sequence (DNA): TGTGCCAGCAGCTTAAAACTAGCGGGCAGGGACCAAGAGACCCAGTACTTC.

The chain employs TRBV10-3 and TRBJ2-7; unclear D gene. Trimming left V 6 bases short and J 2 bases short, with 5 bases between. Germline V CDR1 and CDR2: ENHRY, SYGVKD. The CDR3 spans 11 residues. This CDR3 is CAIRNTYEQYF. For the CDR3, the DNA is TGTGCCATCAGGAACACCTACGAGCAGTACTTC.

This clone showed up just a few times. The chain links TRBV7-9 to TRBJ1-2; 7 nucleotides align to TRBD1. This CDR3 region has 17 residues. Germline V gene sequence: CDR1 SEHNR, CDR2 FQNEAQ (reference sequence). The trim removed 5 bases at V and 3 bases at J, leaving 15 bases unmatched. The CDR3 loop is CASSKNTGDGSYYGYTF. The CDR3 DNA sequence: TGTGCCAGCAGCAAAAACACAGGGGATGGATCGTACTATGGCTACACCTTC.

The chain employs TRBV18 and TRBJ1-3; perhaps TRBD1 as D (5 bases). The V gene lost 2 bases and the J gene lost 0 bases, with 14 bases spanning the gap. The germline gives CDR1 KGHSH, CDR2 LQKENI. The CDR3 loop spans 17 amino acids. The CDR3 bases are TGTGCCAGCTCACCAGGAGGGACGCCGAGCTCTGGAAACACCATATATTTT. This codes for CASSPGGTPSSGNTIYF.

This clone has a handful of counts. The chain carries TRBV5-4 and TRBJ1-1, with D possibly matching TRBD1 (5 bases). V was clipped by 4 bases and J by 4 bases, with 14 bases between them. This CDR3 is built from 14 residues. In germline, CDR1 is SGHNT, CDR2 YYREEE (reference sequence). The CDR3 here is CASSRGGVFTEAFF. DNA of the CDR3: TGTGCCAGCAGCCGCGGGGGGGTTTTCACTGAAGCTTTCTTT.

This clone was seen more than once but under ten times. CDR3 DNA: TGCGCCAGCAGCCAAGCGGGGACTCGCGACAATGAGCAGTTCTTC. It yields the protein CASSQAGTRDNEQFF. This sequence joins TRBV4-1 and TRBJ2-1, with D tentatively TRBD2 (6 bases). Germline V gene sequence: CDR1 MGHRA, CDR2 YSYEKL. The length of the CDR3 is 15 residues. V lost 1 base and J 5 bases, leaving 12 bases between the germline ends.

V gene TRBV7-6 combines with J gene TRBJ2-5, with 11 bases fitting TRBD2. Germline CDR1 SGHVS, CDR2 FNYEAQ. V was pared by 5 bases and J by 3 bases, with 17 bases of the junction left unmatched. The length of the CDR3 is 19 residues. The CDR3 sequence: CASSPDLVSGGAWEETQYF. CDR3 nucleotides: TGTGCCAGCAGCCCCGATTTGGTTAGCGGGGGGGCTTGGGAAGAGACCCAGTACTTC.

The genes are TRBV27 and TRBJ1-4, with D unclear. This CDR3 region has 11 residues. V was shortened by 3 bases and J by 7 bases, with 3 bases between the two germline ends. CDR1 MNHEY and CDR2 SMNVEV come from the germline V gene (reference sequence). As DNA, the CDR3 is TGTGCCAGCAGTTTCGGTGAAAAACTGTTTTTT. It codes for CASSFGEKLFF.

This clone has only a few counts. The gene calls are TRBV6-5 and TRBJ1-2, with TRBD1 matching 9 bases. Germline CDR1 is MNHEY and CDR2 is SVGAGI. This CDR3 is built from 14 residues. The V segment lost 2 bases and the J segment 5 bases; nucleotides outside the gene matches: 3. CDR3 in DNA: TGTGCCAGCAGTTACATGGACAGGGGTTATGGCTACACCTTC. This encodes CASSYMDRGYGYTF.

The chain combines TRBV10-3 with TRBJ1-3; D perhaps matches TRBD1 (5 bases). The germline V and J ends were trimmed by 0 bases and 7 bases, with 10 bases remaining between them. CDR1 ENHRY and CDR2 SYGVKD come from the germline V gene. This CDR3 has 14 amino acids. CDR3 sequence reads: CAISESAGRNTIYF. CDR3 DNA sequence: TGTGCCATCAGTGAGTCGGCAGGGAGGAACACCATATATTTT.

This clone was picked up one time. This chain uses TRBV6-4 with TRBJ2-1; 7 bases match TRBD2. This CDR3 comprises 14 residues. CDR1 is MRHNA, CDR2 SNTAGT, per germline. Trimming at V came to 3 bases and at J to 2 bases, leaving 1 base not matched to a gene. Here the CDR3 reads CASSEGGAYNEQFF. In nucleotides, the CDR3 is TGTGCCAGCAGTGAGGGGGGGGCCTACAATGAGCAGTTCTTC.

The chain employs TRBV12-5 and TRBJ1-1; a weak D match, TRBD1 (5 bases). From germline, CDR1 is LGHNT and CDR2 FRNRAP. V was cut by 7 bases and J by 2 bases, with 11 bases left in between. The CDR3 contains 13 residues. The CDR3 coding sequence is TGTGCTAGTGACCGGGGGTTTAACACTGAAGCTTTCTTT. It encodes CASDRGFNTEAFF. Combining the CDR3 with reference TRBV12-5 and TRBJ1-1 gives the whole variable domain DARVTQTPRHKVTEMGQEVTMRCQPILGHNTVFWYRQTMMQGLELLAYFRNRAPLDDSGMPKDRFSAEMPDATLATLKIQPSEPRDSAVYFCASDRGFNTEAFFGQGTRLTVV.